This T cell receptor (beta chain) was captured by sequencing in a study of shared clonotypes between healthy human individuals. As for the study in general: CD8 memory received one plate per donor, CD8 naive two, CD4 memory three and CD4 naive three.

Profiling relied on immunoSEQ multiplex PCR, and the TCRdb table lists in-frame clones only, not all of them. The profile shows just over 2,000,000 clones, around 95% of them singletons. This CDR3 contains 14 residues. The J segment lost 3 bases and the V segment lost 6 bases, leaving 7 bases of the junction unmatched. In germline, CDR1 is KGHSH, CDR2 LQKENI. Broader study findings: Sharing across several donors was seen in 5% to 5.5% of naive CD4 clonotypes.

This clone was picked up one time. Its antigen remains unidentified. Different DNA sequences within this sample yield the same CDR3. The V gene is TRBV18, the J gene TRBJ1-1; 7 bases agree with TRBD1. The sequenced sample consisted of naive CD4+ T cells sorted from blood. Subset noted: CD45RA+ positively selected. This sequence was found in a man younger than 30 in good health. The CDR3 loop is CASSRTGGDTEAFF. The CDR3 DNA is TGTGCCAGCTCTCGGACAGGAGGGGACACTGAAGCTTTCTTT.